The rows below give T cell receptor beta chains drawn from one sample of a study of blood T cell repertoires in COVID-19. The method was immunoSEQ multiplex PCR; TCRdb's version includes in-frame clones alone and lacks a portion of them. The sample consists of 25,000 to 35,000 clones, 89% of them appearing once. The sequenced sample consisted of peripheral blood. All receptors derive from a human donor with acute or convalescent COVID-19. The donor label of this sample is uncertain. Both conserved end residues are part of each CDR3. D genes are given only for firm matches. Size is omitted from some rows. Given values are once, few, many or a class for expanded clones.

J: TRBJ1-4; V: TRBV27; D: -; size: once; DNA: TGTGCCAGCAGCCCCCCGGCGGTTGGAGAAAAACTGTTTTTT; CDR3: CASSPPAVGEKLFF
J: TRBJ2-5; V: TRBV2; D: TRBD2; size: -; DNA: TGTGCCAGCAAGAGGGGGGAAGCGGGAGTACGAGAGACCCAGTACTTC; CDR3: CASKRGEAGVRETQYF
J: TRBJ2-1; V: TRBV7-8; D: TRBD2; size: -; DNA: TGTGCCAGCAGCTTATGGGCGGGGACTACCGTTTCTGAGCAGTTCTTC; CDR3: CASSLWAGTTVSEQFF
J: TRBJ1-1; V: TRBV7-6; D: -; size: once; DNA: TGTGCCAGCAGCTTAAAACAGGGAGGGACTGAAGCTTTCTTT; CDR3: CASSLKQGGTEAFF
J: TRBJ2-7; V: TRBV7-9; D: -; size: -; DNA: TGTGCCAGCATCCAAGAAACAGTTTCCTACGAGCAGTACTTC; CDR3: CASIQETVSYEQYF
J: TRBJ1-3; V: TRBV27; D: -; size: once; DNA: TGTGCCAGCAGTTTCTCGCCAGGGGTGGCTGGAAACACCATATATTTT; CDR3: CASSFSPGVAGNTIYF
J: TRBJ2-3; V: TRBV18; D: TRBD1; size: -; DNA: TGTGCCAGCTCGCCACAAGCAGGGGGCAGTACGCAGTATTTT; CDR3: CASSPQAGGSTQYF
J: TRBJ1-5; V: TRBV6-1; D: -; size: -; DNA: TGTGCCAGCAGTGAACTAAAGCCCCAGCATTTT; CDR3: CASSELKPQHF
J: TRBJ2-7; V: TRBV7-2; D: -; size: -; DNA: TGTGCCAGCAGCTTAGAGCGGTCCTACGAGCAGTACTTC; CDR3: CASSLERSYEQYF
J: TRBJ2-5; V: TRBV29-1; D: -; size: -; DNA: TGCAGCACTCAGGGGAGGGACGAGACCCAGTACTTC; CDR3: CSTQGRDETQYF
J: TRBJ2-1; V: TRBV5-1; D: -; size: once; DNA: TGCGCCAGCAGCTGGGGGGAATCCTACAATGAGCAGTTCTTC; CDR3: CASSWGESYNEQFF
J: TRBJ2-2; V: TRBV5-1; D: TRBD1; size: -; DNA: TGCGCCAGCAGCTTTACCGGGACAGGGGCCGGGGAGCTGTTTTTT; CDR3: CASSFTGTGAGELFF
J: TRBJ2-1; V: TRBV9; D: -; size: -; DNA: TGTGCCAGCAGCGTAGAAGGAGGGAGGAATGAGCAGTTCTTC; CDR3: CASSVEGGRNEQFF
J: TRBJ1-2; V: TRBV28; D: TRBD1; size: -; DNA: TGTGCCAGCAGCGACAGGGACCCAAACTATGGCTACACCTTC; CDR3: CASSDRDPNYGYTF